A selection of T cell receptor beta chains follows, all from one sample in a study of beta chain features in type 1 diabetes. Assay used: immunoSEQ multiplex PCR; TCRdb lists only in-frame clones, some missing. The sample records 330,000 or so clones, 10% to 15% being singletons. The source material was naive CD4+ T cells from blood. The receptors stem from a woman younger than 30 with type 1 diabetes. CDR3s include the opening cysteine and the closing phenylalanine or tryptophan. D genes are given only for firm matches. Clone size is given for some rows only: seen once, a few or many times, or a class if the clone is expanded.

>TRBJ1-1|TRBV29-1|-|few
TGCAGCGTGTTCCCCAGGTTGAACACTGAAGCTTTCTTT
CSVFPRLNTEAFF
>TRBJ2-7|TRBV19|TRBD1|-
TGTGCCAGTAGGCCGGGACAGAAAACCTACGAGCAGTACTTC
CASRPGQKTYEQYF
>TRBJ2-3|TRBV7-2|-|-
TGTGCCAGCAGATCTCAGGGCGGTCATACGCAGTATTTT
CASRSQGGHTQYF
>TRBJ1-2|TRBV7-2|TRBD1|few
TGTGCCAGCAGCATCCCGACAGGGACCCATGGCTACACCTTC
CASSIPTGTHGYTF
>TRBJ2-2|TRBV27|-|-
TGTGCCAGCAGCGCCTCGGGTCACACCGGGGAGCTGTTTTTT
CASSASGHTGELFF
>TRBJ2-4|TRBV4-1|-|-
TGCGCCAGCAGCCTTCTAACTAGTGCCAAAAACATTCAGTACTTC
CASSLLTSAKNIQYF
>TRBJ1-1|TRBV18|-|few
TGTGCCAGCTCCCTTCAGGGGCTTAACACTGAAGCTTTCTTT
CASSLQGLNTEAFF
>TRBJ2-6|TRBV5-4|TRBD2|-
TGTGCCAGCAGCTTCGCGGGAGATTCTGGGGCCAACGTCCTGACTTTC
CASSFAGDSGANVLTF
>TRBJ2-5|TRBV5-1|-|-
TGCGCCAGCAGCGTACGACAGTACCAAGAGACCCAGTACTTC
CASSVRQYQETQYF
>TRBJ2-1|TRBV5-1|TRBD1|few
TGCGCCAGCACCGTCCTCGGGACAGCCTACAATGAGCAGTTCTTC
CASTVLGTAYNEQFF
>TRBJ2-7|TRBV27|-|-
TGTGCCAGCAGTGGAGGGTGGGGGTACGAGCAGTACTTC
CASSGGWGYEQYF
>TRBJ1-5|TRBV6-6|-|-
TGTGCCGCCGGTGGTCAGCCCCAGCATTTT
CAAGGQPQHF
>TRBJ1-2|TRBV21-1|-|few
TGTGCCAGCAGCAAAATCGGTTATGGCTACACCTTC
CASSKIGYGYTF
>TRBJ2-3|TRBV5-4|TRBD2|-
TGTGCCAGCAGCCTCCCGGCGGGGGGGCCCTGGGGCACAGATACGCAGTATTTT
CASSLPAGGPWGTDTQYF
>TRBJ1-6|TRBV11-2|-|-
TGTGCCAGCAGCACCTGGACAATCAGCTCCTATAATTCACCCCTCCACTTT
CASSTWTISSYNSPLHF
>TRBJ2-5|TRBV6-5|-|-
TGTGCCAGCAGTTACTCACCCGGGGAGACCCAGTACTTC
CASSYSPGETQYF
>TRBJ1-5|TRBV12-5|-|-
TGTGCTAGTGGTTCCGTTTTACAGCCCCAGCATTTT
CASGSVLQPQHF
>TRBJ1-1|TRBV19|-|-
TGTGCCAGTAGTCCAGAGGCCGGTATGGAAGCTTTCTTT
CASSPEAGMEAFF